The rows below give T cell receptor beta chains drawn from one sample of a study of blood T cell repertoires in COVID-19. Libraries were prepared by immunoSEQ multiplex PCR; TCRdb keeps only in-frame clonotypes and omits some of them. The repertoire holds 230,000 or so clones, with more than 70% as singletons. Source material: PBMCs or T cells enriched from blood (not recorded which). The origin of the receptors is a woman in her forties with acute COVID-19. The CDR3 runs from the conserved cysteine through the conserved F or W. D genes are given only for firm matches. Not all rows give a size; the values are once, few, many and, for expanded clones, a class.

cdr3_length j_call d_call clone_size v_call cdr3_nt cdr3_aa
12 TRBJ1-1 . . TRBV7-9 TGTGCCAGCAGCTTCTATAACACTGAAGCTTTCTTT CASSFYNTEAFF
15 TRBJ2-7 TRBD1 . TRBV6-5 TGTGCCAGCAGTTATGAGGAAGGGGGCTTCCTCGAGCAGTACTTC CASSYEEGGFLEQYF
14 TRBJ1-1 . . TRBV6-5 TGTGCCAGCAGGTCAGGGGATCCGAACACTGAAGCTTTCTTT CASRSGDPNTEAFF
14 TRBJ2-3 . . TRBV3-1/TRBV3-2 TGTGCCAGCAGCCAAGAGGTAGCGGATGTTACGCAGTATTTT CASSQEVADVTQYF
15 TRBJ1-5 . . TRBV25-1 TGTGCCAGCAGTGAATCCCGGGGGAGCAATCAGCCCCAGCATTTT CASSESRGSNQPQHF
15 TRBJ2-7 . . TRBV4-1 TGCGCCAGCAGCCAAGATAGTAGAGGGTTTGCCTTGCAGTACTTC CASSQDSRGFALQYF
14 TRBJ1-3 TRBD1 . TRBV10-3 TGTGCCATCAGTGGGACAGGGACAGGAAACACCATATATTTT CAISGTGTGNTIYF
13 TRBJ1-1 . . TRBV27 TGTGCCAGTGGCGTCGGGATGAACACTGAAGCTTTCTTT CASGVGMNTEAFF
15 TRBJ1-4 . few TRBV2 TGTGCCAGCAGGACGCAGGCCCTACTCAATGAAAAACTGTTTTTT CASRTQALLNEKLFF
12 TRBJ2-2 . few TRBV9 TGTGCCAGCGCACTCCAGGCCGGGGAGCTGTTTTTT CASALQAGELFF
16 TRBJ2-7 . . TRBV7-2 TGTGCCAGCAGCTTAGCGGGGTCAGGGGCCTCCTACGAGCAGTACTTC CASSLAGSGASYEQYF
14 TRBJ1-5 . . TRBV5-5 TGTGCCAGCAGCTTAGGCCCGGGTTCGGAGCCCCAGCATTTT CASSLGPGSEPQHF
16 TRBJ2-1 TRBD1 once TRBV5-1 TGCGCCAGCAGCGCGGGGACAGGCGGTATCTACAATGAGCAGTTCTTC CASSAGTGGIYNEQFF
15 TRBJ1-1 TRBD1 . TRBV27 TGTGCCAGCAGTTTCGTAAGAGGGGGCCCAACTGAAGCTTTCTTT CASSFVRGGPTEAFF
17 TRBJ1-5 . . TRBV15 TGTGCCACCAGCAGCGGTATTTCCGGACAGTTCAATCAGCCCCAGCATTTT CATSSGISGQFNQPQHF
16 TRBJ2-7 TRBD1 . TRBV5-6 TGTGCCAGCAGCCCCCGGGACAGGGGGGTACCCTACGAGCAGTACTTC CASSPRDRGVPYEQYF
16 TRBJ1-2 . . TRBV4-1 TGCGCCAGCAGCCAAGATTGGGACACCAGCATCTATGGCTACACCTTC CASSQDWDTSIYGYTF
14 TRBJ1-1 . . TRBV6-5 TGTGCCAGCAATCTCCTCCAGGGGACGAGGGGAGCTTTCTTT CASNLLQGTRGAFF
15 TRBJ2-3 TRBD1 . TRBV6-5 TGTGCCAGCAGTAGGACAGGGGGCCTTGGAGATACGCAGTATTTT CASSRTGGLGDTQYF